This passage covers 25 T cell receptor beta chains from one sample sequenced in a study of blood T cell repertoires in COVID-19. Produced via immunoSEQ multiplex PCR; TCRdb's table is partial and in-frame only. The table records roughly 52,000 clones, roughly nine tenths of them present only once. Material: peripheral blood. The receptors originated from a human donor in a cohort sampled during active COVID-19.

Written as DNA, the CDR3 is TGTGCCAGCAGTCCGGCGGGCAGCGCCGATGGCTACACCTTC. This gives the protein CASSPAGSADGYTF. The rearrangement uses TRBV28 and TRBJ1-2, with D unresolved. Germline V gene sequence: CDR1 MDHEN, CDR2 SYDVKM. Trimming cost V 5 bases and J 6 bases, with 16 bases left between them. The CDR3 contains 14 residues.

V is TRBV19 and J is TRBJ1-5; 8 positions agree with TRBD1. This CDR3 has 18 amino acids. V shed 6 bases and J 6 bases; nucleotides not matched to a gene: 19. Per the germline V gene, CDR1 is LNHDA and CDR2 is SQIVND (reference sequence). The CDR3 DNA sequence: TGTGCCAGTAGACCTAATCCAGGACAGGGAACAAGGGGTCAGCCCCAGCATTTT. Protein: CASRPNPGQGTRGQPQHF.

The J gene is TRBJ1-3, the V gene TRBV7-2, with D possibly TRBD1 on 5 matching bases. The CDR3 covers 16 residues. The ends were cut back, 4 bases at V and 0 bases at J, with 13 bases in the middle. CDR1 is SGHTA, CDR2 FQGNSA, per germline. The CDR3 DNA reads TGTGCCAGCAGCTCACAGGTCCAGAGCTCTGGAAACACCATATATTTT. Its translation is CASSSQVQSSGNTIYF.

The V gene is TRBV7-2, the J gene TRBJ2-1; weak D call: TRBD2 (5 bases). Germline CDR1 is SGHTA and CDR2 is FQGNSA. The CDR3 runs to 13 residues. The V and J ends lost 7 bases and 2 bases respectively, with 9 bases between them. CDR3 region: CASTRTAYNEQFF. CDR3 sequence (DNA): TGTGCCAGCACCAGGACTGCCTACAATGAGCAGTTCTTC.

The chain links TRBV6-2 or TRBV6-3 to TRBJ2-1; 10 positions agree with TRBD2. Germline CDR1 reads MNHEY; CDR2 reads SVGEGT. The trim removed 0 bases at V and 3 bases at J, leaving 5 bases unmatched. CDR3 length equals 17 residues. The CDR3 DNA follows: TGTGCCAGCAGTTACTCCGGGCTAGCGGGGGTCTACAATGAGCAGTTCTTC. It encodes CASSYSGLAGVYNEQFF.

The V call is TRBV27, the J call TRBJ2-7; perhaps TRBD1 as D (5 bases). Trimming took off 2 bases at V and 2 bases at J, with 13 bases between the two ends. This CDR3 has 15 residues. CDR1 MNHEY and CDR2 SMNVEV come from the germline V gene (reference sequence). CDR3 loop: CASSLLSQGPYEQYF. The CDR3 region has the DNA TGTGCCAGCAGTTTACTGTCCCAGGGCCCCTACGAGCAGTACTTC.

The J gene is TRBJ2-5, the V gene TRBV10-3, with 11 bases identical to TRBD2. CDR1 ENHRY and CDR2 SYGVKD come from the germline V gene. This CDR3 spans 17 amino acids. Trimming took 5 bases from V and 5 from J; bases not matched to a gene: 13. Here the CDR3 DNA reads TGTGCCATCAGTTTACTAGCGGGGGACTCTCTGGGGGAGACCCAGTACTTC. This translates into CAISLLAGDSLGETQYF.

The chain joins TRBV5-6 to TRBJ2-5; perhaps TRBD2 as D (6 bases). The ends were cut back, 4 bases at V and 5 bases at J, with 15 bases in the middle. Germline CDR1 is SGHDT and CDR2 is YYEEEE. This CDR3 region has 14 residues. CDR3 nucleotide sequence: TGTGCCAGCAGCCCCGGACGGAGGGACGAGACCCAGTACTTC. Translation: CASSPGRRDETQYF.

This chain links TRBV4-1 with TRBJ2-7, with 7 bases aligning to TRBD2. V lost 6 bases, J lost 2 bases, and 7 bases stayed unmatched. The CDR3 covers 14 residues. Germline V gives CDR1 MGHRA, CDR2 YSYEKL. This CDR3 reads CASRPGGNTYEQYF. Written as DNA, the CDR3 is TGCGCCAGCAGGCCCGGGGGGAACACCTACGAGCAGTACTTC.

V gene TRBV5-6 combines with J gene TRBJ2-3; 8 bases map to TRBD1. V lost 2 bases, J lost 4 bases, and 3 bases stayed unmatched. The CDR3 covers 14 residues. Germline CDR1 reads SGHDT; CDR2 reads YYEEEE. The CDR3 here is CASSFQGASDTQYF. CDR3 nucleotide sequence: TGTGCCAGCAGCTTTCAGGGGGCCTCAGATACGCAGTATTTT.

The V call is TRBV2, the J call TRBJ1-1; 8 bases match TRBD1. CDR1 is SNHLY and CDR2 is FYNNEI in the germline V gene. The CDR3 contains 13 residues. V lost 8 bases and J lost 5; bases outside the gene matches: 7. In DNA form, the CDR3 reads TGTGCCAGCCAGACAGGGGAGAGGACTGAAGCTTTCTTT. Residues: CASQTGERTEAFF.

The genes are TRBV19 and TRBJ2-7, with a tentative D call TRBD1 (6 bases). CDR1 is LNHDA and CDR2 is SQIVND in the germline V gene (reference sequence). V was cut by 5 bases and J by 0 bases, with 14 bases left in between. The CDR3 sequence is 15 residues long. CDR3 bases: TGTGCCAGTAGTCCTGACAGGTCAAGCTCCTACGAGCAGTACTTC. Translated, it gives CASSPDRSSSYEQYF.

The CDR3, as DNA: TGTGCCAGCAGCCAACGAGCAGGGAGCAATCAGCCCCAGCATTTT. It translates to CASSQRAGSNQPQHF. The chain recombines TRBV3-1 (or the pseudogene TRBV3-2) with TRBJ1-5; a possible D gene is TRBD1 (5 bases). This CDR3 is 15 amino acids long. Germline V gene sequence: CDR1 LGHDT, CDR2 YNNKEL (reference sequence). V was clipped by 2 bases and J by 1 base, with 9 bases between them.

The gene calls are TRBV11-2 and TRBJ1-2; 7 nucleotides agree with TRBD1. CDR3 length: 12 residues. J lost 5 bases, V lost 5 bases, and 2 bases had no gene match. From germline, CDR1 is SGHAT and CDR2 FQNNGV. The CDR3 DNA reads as TGTGCCAGCAGCGGACAGGTTTATGGCTACACCTTC. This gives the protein CASSGQVYGYTF.

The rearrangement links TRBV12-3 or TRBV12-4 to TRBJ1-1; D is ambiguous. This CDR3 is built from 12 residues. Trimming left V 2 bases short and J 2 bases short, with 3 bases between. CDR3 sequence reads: CASSLSNTEAFF. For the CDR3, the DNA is TGTGCCAGCAGTTTATCAAACACTGAAGCTTTCTTT.

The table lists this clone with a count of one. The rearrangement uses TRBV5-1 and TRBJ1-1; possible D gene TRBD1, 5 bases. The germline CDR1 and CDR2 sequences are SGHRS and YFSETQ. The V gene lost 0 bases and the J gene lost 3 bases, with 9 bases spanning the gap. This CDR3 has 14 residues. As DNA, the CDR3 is TGCGCCAGCAGCTTGGATCCAGGGTACACTGAAGCTTTCTTT. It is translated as CASSLDPGYTEAFF.

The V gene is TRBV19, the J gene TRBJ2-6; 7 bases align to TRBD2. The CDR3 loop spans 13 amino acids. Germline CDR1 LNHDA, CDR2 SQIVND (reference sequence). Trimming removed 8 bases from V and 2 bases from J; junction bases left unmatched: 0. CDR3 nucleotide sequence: TGTGCCAGTCGGGGGGCTGGGGCCAACGTCCTGACTTTC. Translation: CASRGAGANVLTF.

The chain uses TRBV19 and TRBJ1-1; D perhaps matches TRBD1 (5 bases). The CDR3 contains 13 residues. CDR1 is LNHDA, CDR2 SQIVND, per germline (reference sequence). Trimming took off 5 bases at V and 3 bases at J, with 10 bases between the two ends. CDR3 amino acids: CASSPRGDTEAFF. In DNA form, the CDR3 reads TGTGCCAGTAGTCCGCGGGGGGACACTGAAGCTTTCTTT.

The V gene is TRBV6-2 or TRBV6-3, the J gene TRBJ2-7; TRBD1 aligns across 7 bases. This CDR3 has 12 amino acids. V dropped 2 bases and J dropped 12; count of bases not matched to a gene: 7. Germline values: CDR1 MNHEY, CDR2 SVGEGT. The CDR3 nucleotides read TGTGCCAGCAGTTACAGACAGGGAAGTACGTACTTC. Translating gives CASSYRQGSTYF.

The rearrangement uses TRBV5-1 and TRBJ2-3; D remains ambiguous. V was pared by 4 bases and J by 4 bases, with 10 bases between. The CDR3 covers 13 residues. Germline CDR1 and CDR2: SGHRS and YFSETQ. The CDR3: CASSPRLSDTQYF. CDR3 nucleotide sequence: TGCGCCAGCAGCCCCCGACTGTCAGATACGCAGTATTTT.

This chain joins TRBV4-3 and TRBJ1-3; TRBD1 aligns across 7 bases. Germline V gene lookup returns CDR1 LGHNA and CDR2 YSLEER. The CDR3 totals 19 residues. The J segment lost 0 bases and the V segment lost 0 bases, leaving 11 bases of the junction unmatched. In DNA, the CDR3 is TGCGCCAGCAGCCAAGAGCCGACAGGGCCAACCAACTCTGGAAACACCATATATTTT. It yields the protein CASSQEPTGPTNSGNTIYF.

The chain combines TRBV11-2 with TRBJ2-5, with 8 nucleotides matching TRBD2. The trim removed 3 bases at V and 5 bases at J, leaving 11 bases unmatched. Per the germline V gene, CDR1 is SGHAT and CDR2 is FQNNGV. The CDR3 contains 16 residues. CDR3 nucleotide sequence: TGTGCCAGCAGCTTCGGGACTAGAGGGTTTGGGGAGACCCAGTACTTC. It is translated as CASSFGTRGFGETQYF.

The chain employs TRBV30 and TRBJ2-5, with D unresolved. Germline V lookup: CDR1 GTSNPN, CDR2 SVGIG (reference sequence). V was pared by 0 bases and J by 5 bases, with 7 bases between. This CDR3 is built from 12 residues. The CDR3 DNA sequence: TGTGCCTGGAGTGTAGAGAGGGAGACCCAGTACTTC. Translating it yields CAWSVERETQYF.

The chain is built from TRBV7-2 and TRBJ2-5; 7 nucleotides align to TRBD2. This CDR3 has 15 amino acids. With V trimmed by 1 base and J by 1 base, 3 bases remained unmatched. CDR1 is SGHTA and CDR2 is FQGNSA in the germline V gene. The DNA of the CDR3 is TGTGCCAGCAGCTTAGTGTGGGGGGGCCAAGAGACCCAGTACTTC. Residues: CASSLVWGGQETQYF.

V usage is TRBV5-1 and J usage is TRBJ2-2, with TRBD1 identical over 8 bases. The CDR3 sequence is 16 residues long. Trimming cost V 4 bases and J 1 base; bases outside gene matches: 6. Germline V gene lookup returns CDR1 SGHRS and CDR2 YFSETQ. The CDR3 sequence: CASSPGTGGNTGELFF. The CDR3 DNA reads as TGCGCCAGCAGCCCTGGGACAGGTGGGAACACCGGGGAGCTGTTTTTT.